The clone carrying this T cell receptor beta chain was observed once. Its specificity is not known. The data derive from a study of cytomegalovirus exposure and HLA in healthy donors. General study findings and limits: Available immune exposure information was restricted to CMV serostatus only. Excluded were some V segments that proved indistinguishable, including TRBV6-2 and TRBV6-3. High sensitivity and specificity were reportedly achieved when the classifier diagnosed cytomegalovirus status.

This PCR relied on a set of 60 Vbeta primers and 13 Jbeta primers. The repertoire was sequenced with immunoSEQ multiplex PCR; TCRdb's copy has only in-frame clones and lacks some. The sample has roughly 140,000 clones; around 72% are singletons. The germline gives CDR1 SGHTA, CDR2 FQGNSA. Between the trimmed V and J ends, which lost 0 bases and 12 bases, there was a span of 8 bases. The CDR3 length is 11 residues. This chain connects TRBV7-2 to TRBJ2-5; D is unclear. Input material: PBMCs. The receptor's source is a man between 18 and 35 years old in good health and CMV-seronegative. The CDR3 bases are TGTGCCAGCAGCTTAGCTCTCGAGGAGTACTTC. Protein sequence: CASSLALEEYF.